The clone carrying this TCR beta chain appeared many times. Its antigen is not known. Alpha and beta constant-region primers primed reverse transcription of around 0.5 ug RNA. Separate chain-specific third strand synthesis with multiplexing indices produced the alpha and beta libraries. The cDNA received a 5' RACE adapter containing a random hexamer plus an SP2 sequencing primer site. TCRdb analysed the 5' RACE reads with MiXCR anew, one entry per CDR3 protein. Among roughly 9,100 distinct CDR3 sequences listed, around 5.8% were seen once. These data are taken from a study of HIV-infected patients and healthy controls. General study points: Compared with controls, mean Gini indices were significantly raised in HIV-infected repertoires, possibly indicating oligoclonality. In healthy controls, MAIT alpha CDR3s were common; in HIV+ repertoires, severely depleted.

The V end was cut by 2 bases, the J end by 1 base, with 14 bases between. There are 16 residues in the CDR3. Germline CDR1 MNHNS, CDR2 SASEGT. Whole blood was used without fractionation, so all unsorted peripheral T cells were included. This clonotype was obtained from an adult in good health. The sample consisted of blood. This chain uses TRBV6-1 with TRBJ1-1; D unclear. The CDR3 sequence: CASSELGRLKNTEAFF. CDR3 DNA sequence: TGTGCCAGCAGTGAATTGGGAAGGCTTAAGAACACTGAAGCTTTCTTT.